These 22 T cell receptor beta chains were sequenced from one sample in a study of blood T cell repertoires in COVID-19. Sequenced by immunoSEQ multiplex PCR; TCRdb stores in-frame clones only, minus some. The table includes 55,000 to 60,000 clones, roughly 84% detected once. Source material: peripheral blood. These receptors originate from a middle-aged man with active COVID-19.

This CDR3 is CASSVGQGASNEKLFF. The CDR3 bases are TGCGCCAGCAGCGTCGGACAGGGGGCGTCTAATGAAAAACTGTTTTTT. The chain employs TRBV5-1 and TRBJ1-4; TRBD1 agrees at 11 bases. CDR1 and CDR2 (germline): SGHRS, YFSETQ. Unmatched junction bases numbered 5, after V lost 4 bases and J lost 3 bases. The CDR3 is 16 residues long.

V usage is TRBV6-5 and J usage is TRBJ2-3; D unresolved. The CDR3 extends over 13 amino acids. Looked up from germline, CDR1 is MNHEY and CDR2 is SVGAGI. The V end lost 10 bases, the J end lost 2 bases, and 13 bases lay between the germline ends. CDR3 amino acids: CATTPWATDTQYF. The CDR3 coding sequence is TGTGCCACGACCCCCTGGGCCACAGATACGCAGTATTTT.

This rearrangement joins TRBV24-1 to TRBJ2-1, with 11 nucleotides matching TRBD2. This CDR3 is built from 14 residues. The V gene end was trimmed by 8 bases and the J gene end by 5 bases; junction bases not matched to a gene: 4. Germline values: CDR1 KGHDR, CDR2 SFDVKD. The CDR3: CATMGLAVDNEQFF. Here the CDR3 DNA reads TGTGCCACCATGGGACTAGCGGTGGACAATGAGCAGTTCTTC.

The chain carries TRBV27 and TRBJ1-1; D is uncertain. Trimming shortened V by 3 bases and J by 1 base, and 15 bases separated the two germline ends. Germline assignment: CDR1 MNHEY and CDR2 SMNVEV (reference sequence). The CDR3 is 16 amino acids. This chain's CDR3 is CASSFTRARGNTEAFF. The CDR3 region has the DNA TGTGCCAGCAGTTTTACGAGGGCCCGGGGGAACACTGAAGCTTTCTTT.

The chain combines TRBV10-3 with TRBJ2-2; a weak D match, TRBD2 (6 bases). Germline CDR1 and CDR2: ENHRY and SYGVKD. This CDR3 is 16 amino acids long. V was clipped by 0 bases and J by 4 bases, with 12 bases between them. CDR3 sequence reads: CAISESLAFFTGELFF. The CDR3 region has the DNA TGTGCCATCAGTGAGTCTCTAGCGTTTTTCACCGGGGAGCTGTTTTTT.

The chain links TRBV6-5 to TRBJ1-3, with D tentatively TRBD1 (6 bases). CDR1 and CDR2 (germline): MNHEY, SVGAGI. Trimming removed 5 bases from V and 0 bases from J, with 11 bases in between. The CDR3 is 15 amino acids. CDR3 bases: TGTGCCAGCAGTCCCAGGGGAAGCTCTGGAAACACCATATATTTT. Encoded protein: CASSPRGSSGNTIYF.

The chain uses TRBV9 and TRBJ2-7; 7 bases are shared with TRBD1. Germline values: CDR1 SGDLS, CDR2 YYNGEE. The CDR3 covers 16 residues. Losses at the gene ends were 0 bases for V and 5 bases for J; bases not matched to a gene: 11. The CDR3 loop is CASSVDSQGRRDEQYF. The DNA for the CDR3 is TGTGCCAGCAGCGTAGATTCACAGGGGCGCCGGGACGAGCAGTACTTC.

The CDR3 nucleotides read TGTGCCAGCATTCCGGAGGCAAGCGGGAGGGCGAATGAGCAGTTCTTC. Translating it yields CASIPEASGRANEQFF. The chain combines TRBV2 with TRBJ2-1; 10 bases agree with TRBD2. V lost 7 bases, J lost 7 bases, and 13 bases stayed unmatched. This CDR3 has 16 residues. CDR1 and CDR2 from the germline V gene are SNHLY and FYNNEI.

This chain links TRBV5-8 with TRBJ2-5, with 7 bases identical to TRBD2. The ends lost 0 bases at V and 5 bases at J; junction bases unmatched: 7. CDR3 length: 15 amino acids. Germline CDR1 reads SGHTS; CDR2 reads YDEGEE. Here the CDR3 DNA reads TGTGCCAGCAGCTTGGAGGGAGGGCCCCGGGAGACCCAGTACTTC. Its translation is CASSLEGGPRETQYF.

The chain combines TRBV28 with TRBJ1-1; 10 nucleotides line up with TRBD1. Looked up from germline, CDR1 is MDHEN and CDR2 is SYDVKM. This CDR3 spans 14 amino acids. The V and J ends lost 10 bases and 1 base, in that order; junction bases with no gene match: 6. The CDR3 sequence is CAILDRGKNTEAFF. CDR3 in DNA: TGTGCCATCCTGGACAGGGGGAAGAACACTGAAGCTTTCTTT. The whole variable domain, filled in from reference TRBV28 and TRBJ1-1, reads DVKVTQSSRYLVKRTGEKVFLECVQDMDHENMFWYRQDPGLGLRLIYFSYDVKMKEKGDIPEGYSVSREKKERFSLILESASTNQTSMYLCAILDRGKNTEAFFGQGTRLTVV.

The DNA for the CDR3 is TGTGCCAGTTCGGAAGGAGGACTAGGCTACAATGAGCAGTTCTTC. This sequence encodes CASSEGGLGYNEQFF. J is TRBJ2-1 and V is TRBV19; TRBD2 matches 7 bases. Germline-derived CDR1 and CDR2 are LNHDA and SQIVND (reference sequence). The CDR3 is made up of 15 amino acids. V lost 8 bases to trimming and J lost 3 bases; unmatched junction nucleotides: 10.

CDR3 nucleotides: TGTGCCAGCAGTCCCATCCTCTGGGGCCTGTACTTC. Translation: CASSPILWGLYF. The J gene is TRBJ2-7, the V gene TRBV12-3 or TRBV12-4, with a possible D match to TRBD1 (5 bases). This CDR3 has 12 residues. V lost 5 bases, J lost 12 bases, and 17 bases lay in between.

The rearrangement joins TRBV11-2 to TRBJ1-2; D is undetermined. V lost 4 bases, J lost 4 bases, and 7 bases lay in between. The CDR3 runs 12 residues. Germline assignment: CDR1 SGHAT and CDR2 FQNNGV. CDR3 bases: TGTGCCAGCAGCTCCCTTGTCTATGGCTACACCTTC. Translated: CASSSLVYGYTF.

The rearrangement links TRBV29-1 to TRBJ1-1; D might be TRBD1 (5 bases). Germline values: CDR1 SQVTM, CDR2 ANQGSEA. CDR3 length: 13 amino acids. The V end was cut by 7 bases, the J end by 1 base, with 13 bases between. The CDR3 loop reads CSAGGRRNTEAFF. CDR3 coding DNA: TGCAGCGCCGGGGGACGGCGGAACACTGAAGCTTTCTTT.

CDR3 loop: CSVTGGLTEAFF. CDR3 coding DNA: TGCAGCGTTACGGGGGGGCTCACTGAAGCTTTCTTT. V gene TRBV29-1 combines with J gene TRBJ1-1; tentatively, D is TRBD1 (6 bases). The CDR3 sequence is 12 residues long. V lost 5 bases, J lost 4 bases, and 11 bases lay in between. Germline V gene lookup returns CDR1 SQVTM and CDR2 ANQGSEA.

V usage is TRBV7-9 and J usage is TRBJ2-7; TRBD1 agrees at 11 bases. The junction had 5 bases not matched to a gene; V was cut back by 4 bases and J by 3 bases. This CDR3 is built from 15 residues. Germline loops: CDR1 SEHNR, CDR2 FQNEAQ (reference sequence). In DNA, the CDR3 is TGTGCCAGCAGCTCGGGGACAGGGGGTTACTACGAGCAGTACTTC. Translated, it gives CASSSGTGGYYEQYF. The variable domain in full, with the rest retrieved from reference TRBV7-9 and TRBJ2-7, is DTGVSQNPRHKITKRGQNVTFRCDPISEHNRLYWYRQTLGQGPEFLTYFQNEAQLEKSRLLSDRFSAERPKGSFSTLEIQRTEQGDSAMYLCASSSGTGGYYEQYFGPGTRLTVT.

This clone was observed a handful of times. CDR3 nucleotides: TGTGCCAGCAGTCCCGGGACTACCGCGAATGAGCAGTTCTTC. This translates into CASSPGTTANEQFF. The V and J genes are TRBV6-4 and TRBJ2-1; 7 bases line up with TRBD2. V lost 5 bases and J lost 7; bases outside the gene matches: 8. Germline assignment: CDR1 MRHNA and CDR2 SNTAGT. The CDR3 totals 14 residues.

The rearrangement joins TRBV9 to TRBJ2-5; 7 bases map to TRBD2. The CDR3 totals 17 residues. V was pared by 3 bases and J by 2 bases, with 13 bases of the junction left unmatched. CDR1 SGDLS and CDR2 YYNGEE come from the germline V gene. The CDR3 coding sequence is TGTGCCAGCAGCGAGAGGTCTCTCGGGAGGTTGCAAGAGACCCAGTACTTC. It specifies CASSERSLGRLQETQYF.

V usage is TRBV19 and J usage is TRBJ1-2; D possibly corresponds to TRBD1 (5 bases). The V end lost 3 bases, the J end lost 3 bases, and 8 bases lay between the germline ends. Germline CDR1 reads LNHDA; CDR2 reads SQIVND (reference sequence). There are 13 residues in the CDR3. The CDR3 spells CASSIQGDYGYTF. Here the CDR3 DNA reads TGTGCCAGTAGTATTCAGGGCGACTATGGCTACACCTTC.

The rearrangement joins TRBV19 to TRBJ2-2; no clear D. CDR1 is LNHDA, CDR2 SQIVND, per germline (reference sequence). The CDR3 totals 14 residues. Deletions cut 7 bases from V and 3 bases from J, with 12 bases between. The CDR3 bases are TGTGCCAGTAAACGAGGCTCCGACACCGGGGAGCTGTTTTTT. Translation: CASKRGSDTGELFF.

This clone turned up a few times. This chain links TRBV19 with TRBJ2-2; the match to TRBD2 covers 12 bases. With 5 bases clipped from V and 6 bases from J, the junction kept 4 bases outside the gene matches. The CDR3 sequence is 15 residues long. Germline CDR1 and CDR2: LNHDA and SQIVND (reference sequence). The CDR3 protein is CASSETSGSPGELFF. The DNA of the CDR3 is TGTGCCAGTAGTGAGACTAGCGGGAGCCCCGGGGAGCTGTTTTTT.

V is TRBV27 and J is TRBJ2-7; 9 nucleotides line up with TRBD1. The CDR3 covers 15 residues. The germline CDR1 and CDR2 sequences are MNHEY and SMNVEV (reference sequence). The junction had 8 bases not matched to a gene; V was cut back by 6 bases and J by 2 bases. CDR3 in amino acids: CASSLIGTGPYEQYF. CDR3 nucleotides: TGTGCCAGCAGCCTGATCGGGACAGGGCCCTACGAGCAGTACTTC.